This T cell receptor beta chain comes out of a study of CD8+CD57+ T cells in acquired aplastic anemia. Points from the study as a whole: Significant differences in CD8+ Simpson's diversity were not observed between patients and controls.

CDR1 is SGHVS, CDR2 FNYEAQ, per germline. This CDR3 region has 15 residues. V dropped 5 bases and J dropped 1; count of bases not matched to a gene: 3. TCR beta VDJ and CDR3 profiling used genomic DNA as template. TCRdb reprocessed the reads with MiXCR, giving one entry per CDR3 protein. Of 100,000 to 150,000 distinct CDR3 sequences listed, roughly 40% are singletons. This clonotype was seen ten or more times. The antigen remains unidentified. The chain links TRBV7-6 to TRBJ2-3, with 10 bases that match TRBD1. Sequencing was done on a sample of sorted CD4+, CD8+, or CD8+CD57+ T cells (not recorded which) from PBMCs. The receptor's source is a human donor in good health, serving as a control. CDR3 residues: CASSAGTGGTDTQYF. The CDR3 DNA is TGTGCCAGCAGCGCCGGGACAGGGGGCACAGATACGCAGTATTTT.